The rows below give T cell receptor beta chains drawn from one sample of a study of OX40 agonist ivuxolimab in advanced cancers. The assay was immunoSEQ multiplex PCR, and TCRdb's table has in-frame clones only and misses some. Of 96,000 or so clones listed, less than 85% are singletons. The material sequenced was CD4+ or CD8+ T cells sorted from blood, taken in a trial of the OX40 agonist ivuxolimab. The receptors stem from an adult with an advanced solid tumor such as melanoma, head and neck, liver or kidney cancer. Each CDR3 is given with its conserved first and last residue. A D gene is named only where the DNA matches it firmly.

. TRBV6-5 CASSYVGGDSSYEQYF
. TRBV29-1 CSVENPGVGNSPLHF
TRBD1 TRBV28 CASSLSDRGVVEKLFF
TRBD1 TRBV5-1 CASSGQGAGETQYF
TRBD1 TRBV7-8 CASRMRDRGLDEQFF
TRBD2 TRBV14 CASSSRLAGGSYNEQFF
TRBD2 TRBV5-1 CASSFGRAGTDTQYF
. TRBV23-1 CASSAPAGEPDTQYF
. TRBV5-1 CASSLGFTDTQYF
TRBD2 TRBV4-3 CASSRVAGGRYNEQFF
TRBD1 TRBV11-2 CASSLGVPGQGRRGYTF
TRBD2 TRBV11-2 CASSPRGRTSGMYEQYF
. TRBV5-1 CASSLRARELGETQYF
. TRBV7-2 CASLRRGGTSTDTQYF
TRBD1 TRBV6-5 CASSSGTGPGNTIYF
TRBD2 TRBV5-6 CASSAPGLEEDTQYF
. TRBV19 CASSIDKGTEAFF
. TRBV5-6 CASSLRTDKNIQYF
. TRBV19 CASSIAGIANYGYTF
. TRBV11-2 CASSLVAGYGYTF
. TRBV19 CASRSEQGNHQPQHF
. TRBV6-5 CASSYSEGYYEQYF
. TRBV5-8 CASSYEGGANYGYTF
. TRBV7-9 CASSLETDTQYF
. TRBV5-1 CASSSQDLNTEAFF
TRBD2 TRBV2 CASSRTSGEQFF
TRBD1 TRBV30 CAWSAGQGIQPQHF
. TRBV7-8 CASSLGRELEQFF
TRBD2 TRBV30 CAWSVPDGGGINTQYF
. TRBV5-1 CASRDLQGGYTF
. TRBV6-6 CASRQGVDPNYGYTF
. TRBV4-2 CASSRDWTDEKLFF
. TRBV4-2 CASSQGPLSANTGELFF
. TRBV6-1 CASSEVAGSTDTQYF
TRBD2 TRBV7-3 CASSPQSGANNEQFF
. TRBV7-8 CASSQRGLGGDEQFF
. TRBV20-1 CSATRLAEQFF
. TRBV30 CAWSLLYNEQFF
. TRBV14 CASSSSGVGKHTEAFF
. TRBV5-4 CASSSWPLGDVEAFF
. TRBV7-2 CASSLSRGAYEQYF
. TRBV29-1 CSVGYPRLGTAYEQYF
. TRBV7-9 CASSYDISYEQYF
. TRBV5-1 CASSREAGGVTEAFF
TRBD1 TRBV29-1 CSVASGTGNNSPLHF
. TRBV29-1 CSVEAGTYEQYF
. TRBV6-5 CASSFRESEAFF
. TRBV5-6 CASSFGWSGANVLTF
. TRBV30 CAWTPLVSSTDTQYF
TRBD1 TRBV6-4 CASIWDRENEKLFF
TRBD1 TRBV7-9 CASRPGQGIGPLHF
TRBD1 TRBV27 CASSSRDRDPPLHF
. TRBV19 CASSMDSWNTEAFF